A selection of T cell receptor beta chains follows, all from one sample in a study of T cells in Graves' hyperthyroidism and ophthalmopathy. One entry per CDR3 protein, called by TCRdb with MiXCR from the multiplex PCR reads. The repertoire holds some 210,000 distinct CDR3 sequences, with roughly 15% as singletons. The source material was blood. The receptor source for this set is a man between 50 and 59 years old with Graves' hyperthyroidism. Both conserved end residues are part of each CDR3. D genes are given only for firm matches. Size is stated for part of the rows, as once, few or many counts, or as a class when the clone is expanded.

D	J	V	size	DNA	CDR3
.	TRBJ1-1	TRBV12-3/TRBV12-4	many	TGTGCCAGCAGTCTCGACAGCCAGATGAACACTGAAGCTTTCTTT	CASSLDSQMNTEAFF
.	TRBJ2-4	TRBV28	many	TGTGCCAGCAGTTTAGGGGCCGCCACCTTAGCCAAAAACATTCAGTACTTC	CASSLGAATLAKNIQYF
.	TRBJ1-6	TRBV20-1	few	TGCAGTGCTAGAGGACTCCGGCAGCCCGCGAAAAATTCACCCCTCCACTTT	CSARGLRQPAKNSPLHF
TRBD2	TRBJ2-3	TRBV20-1	many	TGCAGTGCCGACGGCCGGACTAGCGGGAGTGGGACAGATACGCAGTATTTT	CSADGRTSGSGTDTQYF
.	TRBJ1-1	TRBV7-8	.	TGTGCCAGCACCATTGGGGTGAACACTGAAGCTTTCTTT	CASTIGVNTEAFF
.	TRBJ1-5	TRBV5-5	few	TGTGCCAGCAGCTTGAGGGCCGGGGGAAATCAGCCCCAGCATTTT	CASSLRAGGNQPQHF
TRBD1	TRBJ2-5	TRBV7-9	many	TGTGCCAGCAGCTTAGGGGCAGGGGGCGACGAGACCCAGTACTTC	CASSLGAGGDETQYF
.	TRBJ2-1	TRBV6-1	many	TGTGCCAGCATTCTCTACGCCCACAATGAGCAGTTCTTC	CASILYAHNEQFF
.	TRBJ2-7	TRBV3-1	many	TGTGCCAGCAGCCAAGACAGGGCTAGGGAGCAGTACTTC	CASSQDRAREQYF
TRBD1	TRBJ2-4	TRBV4-1	.	TGCGCCAGCAGCCCAAGCCGTGACACAGGGGGGAAAAACATTCAGTACTTC	CASSPSRDTGGKNIQYF
TRBD1	TRBJ2-7	TRBV28	many	TGTGCCAGCACACAACAACAGGGGGATAGTTACGAGCAGTACTTC	CASTQQQGDSYEQYF
TRBD1	TRBJ1-2	TRBV27	.	TGTGCCAGCAGTTTATCTTGGGGGACAGGGGATGGCTACACCTTC	CASSLSWGTGDGYTF
.	TRBJ1-2	TRBV5-8	few	TGTGCCAGCAGCTTGCAGGGTCACTATGGCTACACCTTC	CASSLQGHYGYTF
.	TRBJ2-5	TRBV6-2/TRBV6-3	few	TGTGCCGGCAGTCCGCAAGAGACCCAGTACTTC	CAGSPQETQYF
.	TRBJ1-1	TRBV6-5	.	TGTGCCAGCAGTTACGCGACAGACTCGAACACTGAAGCTTTCTTT	CASSYATDSNTEAFF
.	TRBJ2-1	TRBV3-1	many	TGTGCCAGCAGCCAAGAGCGACGGGAGAGGGACTACAATGAGCAGTTCTTC	CASSQERRERDYNEQFF
.	TRBJ1-5	TRBV18	.	TGTGCCAGCTCACTCCAGCACGATAGCAATCAGCCCCAGCATTTT	CASSLQHDSNQPQHF
.	TRBJ1-2	TRBV6-1	.	TGTGCCAGCAGTGAACGGGGCGGGGGATTCTATAGCTACACCTTC	CASSERGGGFYSYTF
TRBD1	TRBJ2-7	TRBV11-2	many	TGTGCCAGCAGCTTCCCTGGGGGGACAGGGGCCTACGAGCAGTACTTC	CASSFPGGTGAYEQYF
.	TRBJ2-1	TRBV5-1	many	TGCGCCAGCAGTTATGCGGGGAATGAGCAGTTCTTC	CASSYAGNEQFF
.	TRBJ1-1	TRBV20-1	many	TGCAGTGCTAGTTCAGGGTTGAACACTGAAGCTTTCTTT	CSASSGLNTEAFF
.	TRBJ2-1	TRBV7-3	many	TGTGCCAGCAGCTACTTAGATGCTGCCTACAATGAGCAGTTCTTC	CASSYLDAAYNEQFF
.	TRBJ2-5	TRBV28	many	TGTGCCAGCAGTTTAACGGCAGTCCAAGAGACCCAGTACTTC	CASSLTAVQETQYF
TRBD2	TRBJ2-7	TRBV27	few	TGTGCCAGCAGTTCGTGGACTAGCGGCTACGAGCAGTACTTC	CASSSWTSGYEQYF
.	TRBJ2-1	TRBV4-1	.	TGCGCCAGCAGCCCGAGGACCCATAGCGGAAACAATGAGCAGTTCTTC	CASSPRTHSGNNEQFF
TRBD2	TRBJ2-1	TRBV2	many	TGTGCCAGCAGTGAAGTGCAGTGGTTGGGGACTAGCGGGAGCTCCTACAATGAGCAGTTCTTC	CASSEVQWLGTSGSSYNEQFF
TRBD1	TRBJ2-3	TRBV11-2	many	TGTGCCAGCAGCTCTCAGGGGGCCGTGGATACGCAGTATTTT	CASSSQGAVDTQYF
.	TRBJ2-7	TRBV6-1	few	TGTGCCAGCTACGGGACGGTCTACGAGCAGTACTTC	CASYGTVYEQYF
.	TRBJ2-1	TRBV28	many	TGTGCCAGCAGAGCGGCGGGCATGGTGAATGAGCAGTTCTTC	CASRAAGMVNEQFF
.	TRBJ2-3	TRBV7-3	.	TGTGCCAGCAGCCTGGACCCGGGCACAGATACGCAGTATTTT	CASSLDPGTDTQYF
.	TRBJ2-7	TRBV7-2	.	TGTGCCAGCAGCTTCATGCATGGGGCGCCCGAGCAGTACTTC	CASSFMHGAPEQYF
.	TRBJ1-2	TRBV30	many	TGTGCCGCCCCTAAAGGACACCGCAACGGCTACACCTTC	CAAPKGHRNGYTF
.	TRBJ2-2	TRBV7-2	many	TGTGCCAGCAGCTTAGTGGGTTGGACCGGGGAGCTGTTTTTT	CASSLVGWTGELFF